This T cell receptor (beta chain) came from a study of blood T cells in healthy people across ages. Primers used in a second PCR of roughly 6 to 11 cycles were a sample-barcoded 5' primer and a J-beta primer mix. Using its own MiXCR run on the 5' RACE reads, TCRdb lists one record per CDR3 protein. The repertoire holds roughly 790,000 distinct CDR3 sequences, with roughly 41% as singletons. The CDR3 runs 14 residues. The germline V and J ends were trimmed by 3 bases and 4 bases, with 10 bases remaining between them. From germline, CDR1 is SGHTA and CDR2 FQGNSA. Sequenced material: blood. This receptor was taken from a woman aged 55-75 years in good health. The V call is TRBV7-2, the J call TRBJ2-1; D is possibly TRBD1 (5 bases). The CDR3 protein is CASSFDRQYNEQFF. The CDR3 region has the DNA TGTGCCAGCAGCTTTGACCGACAGTACAATGAGCAGTTCTTC.